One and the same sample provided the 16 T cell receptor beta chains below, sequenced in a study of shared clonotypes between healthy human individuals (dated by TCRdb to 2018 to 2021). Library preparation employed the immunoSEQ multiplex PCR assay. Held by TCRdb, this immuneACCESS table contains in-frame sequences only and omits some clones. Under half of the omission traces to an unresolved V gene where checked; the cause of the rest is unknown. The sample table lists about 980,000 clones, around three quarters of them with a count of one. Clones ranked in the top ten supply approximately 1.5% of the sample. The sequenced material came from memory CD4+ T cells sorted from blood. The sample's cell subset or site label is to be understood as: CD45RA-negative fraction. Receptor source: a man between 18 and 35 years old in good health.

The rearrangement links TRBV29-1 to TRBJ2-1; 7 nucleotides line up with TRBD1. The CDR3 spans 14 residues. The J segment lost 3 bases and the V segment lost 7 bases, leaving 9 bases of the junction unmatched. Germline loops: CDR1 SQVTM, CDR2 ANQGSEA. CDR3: CSDTGTVLYNEQFF. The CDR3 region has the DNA TGCAGCGATACCGGGACAGTCCTCTACAATGAGCAGTTCTTC.

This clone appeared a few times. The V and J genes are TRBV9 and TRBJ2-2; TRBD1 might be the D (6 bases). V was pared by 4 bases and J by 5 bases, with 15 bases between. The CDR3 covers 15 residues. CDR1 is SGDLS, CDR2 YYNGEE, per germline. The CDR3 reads CASSSQGPGTGELFF. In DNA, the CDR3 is TGTGCCAGCAGCTCCCAGGGGCCGGGGACCGGGGAGCTGTTTTTT.

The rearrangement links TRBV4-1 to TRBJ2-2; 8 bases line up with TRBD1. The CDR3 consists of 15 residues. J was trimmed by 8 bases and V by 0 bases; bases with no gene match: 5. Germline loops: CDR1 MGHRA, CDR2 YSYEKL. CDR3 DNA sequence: TGCGCCAGCAGCCAAGAGACAGGGGCATGGGGGGAGCTGTTTTTT. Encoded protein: CASSQETGAWGELFF.

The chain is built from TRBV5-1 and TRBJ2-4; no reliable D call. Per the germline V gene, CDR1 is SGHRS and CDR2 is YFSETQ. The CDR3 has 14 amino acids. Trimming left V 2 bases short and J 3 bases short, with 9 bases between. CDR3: CASSFEASKNIQYF. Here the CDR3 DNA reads TGCGCCAGCAGCTTTGAGGCGAGCAAAAACATTCAGTACTTC.

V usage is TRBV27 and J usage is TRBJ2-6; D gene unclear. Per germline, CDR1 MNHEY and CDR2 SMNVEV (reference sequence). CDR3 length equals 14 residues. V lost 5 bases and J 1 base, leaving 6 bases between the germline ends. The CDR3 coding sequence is TGTGCCAGCAGTGCCGAGTCTGGGGCCAACGTCCTGACTTTC. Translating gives CASSAESGANVLTF.

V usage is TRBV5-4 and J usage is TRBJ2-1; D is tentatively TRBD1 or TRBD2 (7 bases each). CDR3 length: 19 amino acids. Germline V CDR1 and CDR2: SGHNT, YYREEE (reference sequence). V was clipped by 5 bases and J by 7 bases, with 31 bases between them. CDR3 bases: TGTGCCAGCAGAGACGGTCAGGGGGGAGGGTTTCAGAAAGGGAATGAGCAGTTCTTC. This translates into CASRDGQGGGFQKGNEQFF.

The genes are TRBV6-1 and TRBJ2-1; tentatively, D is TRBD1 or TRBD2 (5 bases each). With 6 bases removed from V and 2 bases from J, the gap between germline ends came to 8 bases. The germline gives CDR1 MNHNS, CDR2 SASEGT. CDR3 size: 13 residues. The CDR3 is CASRWGTYNEQFF. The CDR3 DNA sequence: TGTGCCAGCAGGTGGGGGACCTACAATGAGCAGTTCTTC.

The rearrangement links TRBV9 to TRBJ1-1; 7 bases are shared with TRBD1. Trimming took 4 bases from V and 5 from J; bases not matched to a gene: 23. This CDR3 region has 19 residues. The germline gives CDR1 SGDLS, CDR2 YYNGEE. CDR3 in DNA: TGTGCCAGCAGCCCCCGTGGGGACAGCGGCTTAAGGGGGGGAACTGAAGCTTTCTTT. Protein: CASSPRGDSGLRGGTEAFF. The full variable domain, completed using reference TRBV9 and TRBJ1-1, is DSGVTQTPKHLITATGQRVTLRCSPRSGDLSVYWYQQSLDQGLQFLIQYYNGEERAKGNILERFSAQQFPDLHSELNLSSLELGDSALYFCASSPRGDSGLRGGTEAFFGQGTRLTVV.

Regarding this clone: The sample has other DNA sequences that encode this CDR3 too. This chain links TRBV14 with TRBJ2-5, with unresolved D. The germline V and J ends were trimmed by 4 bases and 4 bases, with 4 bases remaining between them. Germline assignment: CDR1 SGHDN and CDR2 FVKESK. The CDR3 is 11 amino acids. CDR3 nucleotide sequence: TGTGCCAGCAGCCTAGCAGAGACCCAGTACTTC. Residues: CASSLAETQYF.

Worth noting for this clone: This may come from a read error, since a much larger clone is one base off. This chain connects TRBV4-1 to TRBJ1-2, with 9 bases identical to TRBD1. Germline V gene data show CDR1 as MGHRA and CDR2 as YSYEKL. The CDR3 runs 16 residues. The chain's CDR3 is CAGSQGQGKANYGYTF. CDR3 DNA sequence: TGCGCCGGCAGCCAGGGACAGGGAAAAGCTAACTATGGCTACACCTTC.

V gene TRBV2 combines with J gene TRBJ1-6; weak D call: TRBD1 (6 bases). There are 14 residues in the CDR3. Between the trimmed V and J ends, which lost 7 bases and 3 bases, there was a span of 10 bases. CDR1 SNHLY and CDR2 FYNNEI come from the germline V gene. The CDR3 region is CASTETGYNSPLHF. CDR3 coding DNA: TGTGCCAGCACCGAGACAGGCTATAATTCACCCCTCCACTTT.

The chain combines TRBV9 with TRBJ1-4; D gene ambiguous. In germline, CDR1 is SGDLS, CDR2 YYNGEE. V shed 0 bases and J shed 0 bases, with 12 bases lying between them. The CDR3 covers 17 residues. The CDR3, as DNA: TGTGCCAGCAGCGTAGACAGAGGGTTTGCAACTAATGAAAAACTGTTTTTT. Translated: CASSVDRGFATNEKLFF.

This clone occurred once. DNA of the CDR3: TGTGCCACCAGCACGTCCCTTATTTACGAGCAGTACTTC. Its protein is CATSTSLIYEQYF. The rearrangement uses TRBV15 and TRBJ2-7, with no clear D. This CDR3 is 13 amino acids long. In germline, CDR1 is LNHNV, CDR2 YYDKDF (reference sequence). The germline V and J ends were trimmed by 4 bases and 4 bases, with 11 bases remaining between them.

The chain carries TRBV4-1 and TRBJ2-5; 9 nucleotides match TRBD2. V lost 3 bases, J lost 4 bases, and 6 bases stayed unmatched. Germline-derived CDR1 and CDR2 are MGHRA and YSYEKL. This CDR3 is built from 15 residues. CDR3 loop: CASSQGAGGVETQYF. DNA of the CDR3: TGCGCCAGCAGCCAGGGAGCGGGGGGCGTAGAGACCCAGTACTTC.

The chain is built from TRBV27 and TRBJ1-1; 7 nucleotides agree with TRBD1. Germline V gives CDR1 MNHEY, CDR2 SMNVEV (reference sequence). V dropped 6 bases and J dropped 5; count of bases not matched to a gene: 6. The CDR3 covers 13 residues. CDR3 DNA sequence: TGTGCCAGCAGGAGTCAGGGGGGGACTGAAGCTTTCTTT. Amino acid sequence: CASRSQGGTEAFF.

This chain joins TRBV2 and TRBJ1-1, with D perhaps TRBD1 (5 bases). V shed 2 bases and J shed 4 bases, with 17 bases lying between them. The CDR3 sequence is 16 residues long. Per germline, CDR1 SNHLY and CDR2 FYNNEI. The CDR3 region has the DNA TGTGCCAGCAGTGAACGGGCATTGGAGGGGCGCACTGAAGCTTTCTTT. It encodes CASSERALEGRTEAFF.